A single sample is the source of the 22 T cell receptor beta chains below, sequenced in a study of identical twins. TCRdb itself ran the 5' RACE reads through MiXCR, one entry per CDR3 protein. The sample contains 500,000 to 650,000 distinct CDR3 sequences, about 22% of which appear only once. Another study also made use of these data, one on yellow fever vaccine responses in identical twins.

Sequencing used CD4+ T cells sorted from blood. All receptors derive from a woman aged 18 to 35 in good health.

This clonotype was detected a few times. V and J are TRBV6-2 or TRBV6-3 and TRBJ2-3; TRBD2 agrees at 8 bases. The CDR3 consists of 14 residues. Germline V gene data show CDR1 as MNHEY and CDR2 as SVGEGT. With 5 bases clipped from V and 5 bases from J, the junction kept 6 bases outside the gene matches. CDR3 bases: TGTGCCAGCAGTCGGGGGGGCCAGGAAGATACGCAGTATTTT. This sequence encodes CASSRGGQEDTQYF.

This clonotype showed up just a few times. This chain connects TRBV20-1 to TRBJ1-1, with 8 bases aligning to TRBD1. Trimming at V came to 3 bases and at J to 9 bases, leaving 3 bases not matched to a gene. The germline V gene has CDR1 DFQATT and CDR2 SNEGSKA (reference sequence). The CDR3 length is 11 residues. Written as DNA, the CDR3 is TGCAGTGCTAGGGACAGGGTCCAAGCTTTCTTT. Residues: CSARDRVQAFF.

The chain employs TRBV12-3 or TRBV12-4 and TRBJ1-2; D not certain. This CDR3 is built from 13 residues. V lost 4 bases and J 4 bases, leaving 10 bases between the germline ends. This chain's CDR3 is CASSSFSGYGYTF. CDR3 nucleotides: TGTGCCAGCAGTTCCTTTTCGGGCTATGGCTACACCTTC.

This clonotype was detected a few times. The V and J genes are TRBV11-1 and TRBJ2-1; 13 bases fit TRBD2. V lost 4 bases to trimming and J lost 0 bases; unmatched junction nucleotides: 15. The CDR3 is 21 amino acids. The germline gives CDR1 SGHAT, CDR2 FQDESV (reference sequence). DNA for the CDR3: TGTGCCAGCAGCTCTCTAGACGGACTAGCGGGGGCTGGAAGCTCCTACAATGAGCAGTTCTTC. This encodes CASSSLDGLAGAGSSYNEQFF.

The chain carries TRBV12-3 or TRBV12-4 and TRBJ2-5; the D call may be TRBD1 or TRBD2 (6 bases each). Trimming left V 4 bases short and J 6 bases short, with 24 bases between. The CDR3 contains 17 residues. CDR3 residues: CASSSRREVIGGQTQYF. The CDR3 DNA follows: TGTGCCAGCAGTTCCCGCAGGGAGGTAATAGGGGGTCAGACCCAGTACTTC.

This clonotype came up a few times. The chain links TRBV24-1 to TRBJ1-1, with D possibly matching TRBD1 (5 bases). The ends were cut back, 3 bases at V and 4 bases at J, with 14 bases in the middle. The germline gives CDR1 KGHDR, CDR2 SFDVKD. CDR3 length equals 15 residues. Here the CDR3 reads CATSDPRRGGTEAFF. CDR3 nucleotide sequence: TGTGCCACCAGTGATCCCCGACGCGGGGGCACTGAAGCTTTCTTT.

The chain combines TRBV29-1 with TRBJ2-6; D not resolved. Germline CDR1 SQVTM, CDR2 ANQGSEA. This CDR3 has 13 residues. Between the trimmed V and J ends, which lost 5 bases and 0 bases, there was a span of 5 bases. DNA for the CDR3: TGCAGCGTTTCGGGCTCTGGGGCCAACGTCCTGACTTTC. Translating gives CSVSGSGANVLTF. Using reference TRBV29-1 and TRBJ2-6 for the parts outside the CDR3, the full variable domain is SAVISQKPSRDICQRGTSLTIQCQVDSQVTMMFWYRQQPGQSLTLIATANQGSEATYESGFVIDKFPISRPNLTFSTLTVSNMSPEDSSIYLCSVSGSGANVLTFGAGSRLTVL.

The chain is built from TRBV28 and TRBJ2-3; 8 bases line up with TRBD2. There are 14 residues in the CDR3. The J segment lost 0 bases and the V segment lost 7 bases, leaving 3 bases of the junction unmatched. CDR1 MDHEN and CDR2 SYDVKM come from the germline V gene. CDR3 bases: TGTGCCAGCATGGTAGCGGGAAGCACAGATACGCAGTATTTT. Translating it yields CASMVAGSTDTQYF.

CDR3 DNA: TGTGCCACCCGACAGGGGACGTCTGGAAACACCATATATTTT. It codes for CATRQGTSGNTIYF. The chain combines TRBV19 with TRBJ1-3; 8 nucleotides line up with TRBD1. Germline values: CDR1 LNHDA, CDR2 SQIVND (reference sequence). The CDR3 is made up of 14 amino acids. V trimming: 10 bases; J trimming: 1 base; junction bases outside the gene matches: 6.

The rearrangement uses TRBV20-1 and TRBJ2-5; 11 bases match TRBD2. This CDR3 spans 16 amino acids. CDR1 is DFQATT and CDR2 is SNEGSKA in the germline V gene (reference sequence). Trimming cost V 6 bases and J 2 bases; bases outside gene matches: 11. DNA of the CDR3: TGCAGTGCCACGCGCGGGACTAGCGGTTGGCAAGAGACCCAGTACTTC. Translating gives CSATRGTSGWQETQYF.

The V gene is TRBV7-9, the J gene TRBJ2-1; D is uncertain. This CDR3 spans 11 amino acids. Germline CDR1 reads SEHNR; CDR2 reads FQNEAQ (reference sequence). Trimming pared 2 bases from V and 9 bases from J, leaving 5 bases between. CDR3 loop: CASSLKVEQFF. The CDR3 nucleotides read TGTGCCAGCAGCTTAAAGGTTGAGCAGTTCTTC.

This CDR3 is CATSPEGDTQYF. The CDR3 DNA follows: TGTGCCACCAGCCCGGAAGGGGATACGCAGTATTTT. This chain connects TRBV15 to TRBJ2-3; D is ambiguous. Per the germline V gene, CDR1 is LNHNV and CDR2 is YYDKDF (reference sequence). The V end was cut by 5 bases, the J end by 6 bases, with 9 bases between. The CDR3 contains 12 residues. Combining the CDR3 with reference TRBV15 and TRBJ2-3 gives the whole variable domain DAMVIQNPRYQVTQFGKPVTLSCSQTLNHNVMYWYQQKSSQAPKLLFHYYDKDFNNEADTPDNFQSRRPNTSFCFLDIRSPGLGDTAMYLCATSPEGDTQYFGPGTRLTVL.

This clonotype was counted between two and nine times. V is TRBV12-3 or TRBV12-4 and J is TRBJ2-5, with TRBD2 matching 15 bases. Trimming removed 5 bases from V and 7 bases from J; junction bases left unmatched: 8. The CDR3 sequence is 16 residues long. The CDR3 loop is CASSPRTSGRVRTQYF. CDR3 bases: TGTGCCAGCAGTCCTCGGACTAGCGGGAGGGTAAGGACCCAGTACTTC.

The CDR3 is CASGPEGRPSYNEQFF. The CDR3 nucleotides read TGTGCCAGCGGCCCCGAGGGGCGGCCCTCCTACAATGAGCAGTTCTTC. V usage is TRBV27 and J usage is TRBJ2-1, with D perhaps TRBD1 or TRBD2 (5 bases each). Trimming removed 8 bases from V and 0 bases from J, with 17 bases in between. The length of the CDR3 is 16 residues. Germline values: CDR1 MNHEY, CDR2 SMNVEV (reference sequence).

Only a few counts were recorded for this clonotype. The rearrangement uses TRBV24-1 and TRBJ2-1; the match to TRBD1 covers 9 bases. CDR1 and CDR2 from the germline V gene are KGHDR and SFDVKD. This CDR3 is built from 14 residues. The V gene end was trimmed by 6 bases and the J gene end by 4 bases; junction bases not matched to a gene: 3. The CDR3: CATSKGQGYNEQFF. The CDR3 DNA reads TGTGCCACCAGTAAAGGACAGGGGTACAATGAGCAGTTCTTC.

The CDR3 region has the DNA TGCGCCAGCAGCGAAGCTGGAGGGACAGTCTACGAGCAGTACTTC. Protein sequence: CASSEAGGTVYEQYF. The chain employs TRBV5-1 and TRBJ2-7, with a possible D match to TRBD1 (7 bases). Trimming cost V 4 bases and J 3 bases, with 17 bases left between them. The CDR3 covers 15 residues. Germline V lookup: CDR1 SGHRS, CDR2 YFSETQ.

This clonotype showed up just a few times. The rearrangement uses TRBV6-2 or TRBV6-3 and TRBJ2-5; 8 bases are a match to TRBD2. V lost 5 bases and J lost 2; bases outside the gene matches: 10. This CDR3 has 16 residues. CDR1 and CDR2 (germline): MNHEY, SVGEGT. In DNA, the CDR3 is TGTGCCAGCAGTCCGGGAGGGCCACCTCGACAAGAGACCCAGTACTTC. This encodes CASSPGGPPRQETQYF.

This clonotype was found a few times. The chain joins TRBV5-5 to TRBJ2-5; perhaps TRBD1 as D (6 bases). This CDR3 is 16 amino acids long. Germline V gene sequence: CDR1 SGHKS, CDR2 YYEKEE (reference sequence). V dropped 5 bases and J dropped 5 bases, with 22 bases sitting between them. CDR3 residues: CASSTRTEGLSETQYF. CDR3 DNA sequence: TGTGCCAGCAGTACCAGGACAGAGGGGCTAAGTGAGACCCAGTACTTC. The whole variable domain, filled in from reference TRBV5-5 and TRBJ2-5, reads DAGVTQSPTHLIKTRGQQVTLRCSPISGHKSVSWYQQVLGQGPQFIFQYYEKEERGRGNFPDRFSARQFPNYSSELNVNALLLGDSALYLCASSTRTEGLSETQYFGPGTRLLVL.

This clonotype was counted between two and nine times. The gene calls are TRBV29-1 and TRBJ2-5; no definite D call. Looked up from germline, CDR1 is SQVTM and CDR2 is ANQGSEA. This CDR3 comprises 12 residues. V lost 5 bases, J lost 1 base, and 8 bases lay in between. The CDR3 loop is CSVSGIQETQYF. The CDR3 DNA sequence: TGCAGCGTTTCAGGAATCCAAGAGACCCAGTACTTC.

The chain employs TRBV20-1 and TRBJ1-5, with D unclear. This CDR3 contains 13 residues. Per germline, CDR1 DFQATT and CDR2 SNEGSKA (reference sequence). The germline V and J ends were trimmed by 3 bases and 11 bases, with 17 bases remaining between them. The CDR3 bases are TGCAGTGCTAGGAAGGACCCTGAGTGGTCCCAGCATTTT. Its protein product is CSARKDPEWSQHF.

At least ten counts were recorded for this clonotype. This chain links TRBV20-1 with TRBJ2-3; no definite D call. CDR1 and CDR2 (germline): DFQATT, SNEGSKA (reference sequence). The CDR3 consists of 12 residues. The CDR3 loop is CSASPSTDTQYF. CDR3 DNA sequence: TGCAGCGCCTCCCCAAGCACAGATACGCAGTATTTT.

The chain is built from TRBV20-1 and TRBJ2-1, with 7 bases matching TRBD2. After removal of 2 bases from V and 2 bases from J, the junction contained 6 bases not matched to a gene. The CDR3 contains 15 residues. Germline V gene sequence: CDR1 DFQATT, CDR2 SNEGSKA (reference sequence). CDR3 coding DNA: TGCAGTGCTAGACGGGCCGGGAGGACCTACAATGAGCAGTTCTTC. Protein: CSARRAGRTYNEQFF.